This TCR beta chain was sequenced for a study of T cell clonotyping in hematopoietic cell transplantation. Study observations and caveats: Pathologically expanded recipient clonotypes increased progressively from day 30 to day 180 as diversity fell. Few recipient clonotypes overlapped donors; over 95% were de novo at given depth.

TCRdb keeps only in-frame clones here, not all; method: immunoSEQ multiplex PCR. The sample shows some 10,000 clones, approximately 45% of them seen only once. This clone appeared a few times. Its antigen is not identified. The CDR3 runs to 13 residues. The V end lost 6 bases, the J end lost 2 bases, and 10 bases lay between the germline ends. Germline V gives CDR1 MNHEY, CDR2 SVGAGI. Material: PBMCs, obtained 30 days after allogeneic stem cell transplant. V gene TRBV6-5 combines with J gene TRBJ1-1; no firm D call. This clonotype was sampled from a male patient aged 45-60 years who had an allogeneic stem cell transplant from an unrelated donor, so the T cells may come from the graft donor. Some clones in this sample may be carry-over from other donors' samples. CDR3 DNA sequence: TGTGCCAGCAGACACTACCTAAACACTGAAGCTTTCTTT. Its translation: CASRHYLNTEAFF.